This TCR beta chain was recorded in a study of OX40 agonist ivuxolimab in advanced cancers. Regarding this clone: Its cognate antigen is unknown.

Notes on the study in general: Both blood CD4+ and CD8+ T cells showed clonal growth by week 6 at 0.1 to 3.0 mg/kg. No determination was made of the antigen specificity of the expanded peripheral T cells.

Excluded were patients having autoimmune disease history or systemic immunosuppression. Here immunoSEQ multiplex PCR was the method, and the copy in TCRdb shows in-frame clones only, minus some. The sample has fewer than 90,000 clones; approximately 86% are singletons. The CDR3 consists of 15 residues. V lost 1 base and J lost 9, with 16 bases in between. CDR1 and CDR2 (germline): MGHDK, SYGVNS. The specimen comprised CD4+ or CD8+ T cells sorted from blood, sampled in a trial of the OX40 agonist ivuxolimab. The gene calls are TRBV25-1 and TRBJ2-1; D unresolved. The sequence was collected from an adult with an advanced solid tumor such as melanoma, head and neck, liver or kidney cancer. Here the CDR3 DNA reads TGTGCCAGCAGTGAATCTTTCTTCCCAATGAGTGAGCAGTTCTTC. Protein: CASSESFFPMSEQFF.